This entry describes one T cell receptor (beta chain). The antigen remains undetermined. V was pared by 5 bases and J by 2 bases, with 16 bases between. This CDR3 is built from 16 residues. Germline CDR1 is SEHNR and CDR2 is FQNEAQ (reference sequence). This entry belongs to a study of human T cells and chemical hapten exposure. Study findings and constraints: The number of TCRs above 1 in 1000 frequency did not change after DPC sensitization. Expanded TCRs made up significantly more big CDR3 similarity clusters than controls did.

TCRdb re-analysed the RACE reads in MiXCR, keeping a single row per CDR3 protein. Of 90,000 to 140,000 distinct CDR3 sequences listed, 30% to 35% are singletons. The sample's time point: patch test 3, about 24 weeks after DPC sensitization. The treatment denotes: therapeutic diphenylcyclopropenone sensitization with weekly scalp DPC. Source: whole blood, taken in connection with sensitization to the hapten diphenylcyclopropenone (DPC). This TCR was recovered from a man between 35 and 55 years old with alopecia areata. Some clones in this sample may be carry-over from other donors' samples. V and J are TRBV7-9 and TRBJ2-1, with TRBD2 as a possible D gene (6 bases). CDR3 region: CASSIWDGGTYNEQFF. DNA of the CDR3: TGTGCCAGCAGCATATGGGATGGCGGGACCTACAATGAGCAGTTCTTC. Full variable domain (rest looked up from reference TRBV7-9 and TRBJ2-1): DTGVSQNPRHKITKRGQNVTFRCDPISEHNRLYWYRQTLGQGPEFLTYFQNEAQLEKSRLLSDRFSAERPKGSFSTLEIQRTEQGDSAMYLCASSIWDGGTYNEQFFGPGTRLTVL.